This entry describes one TCR beta chain. Only a few counts were recorded for this clonotype. No antigen is known for it. Per-base quality was not reported, and no clone a single base away is much larger than it. From the cysteine up to the phenylalanine, the CDR3 has a length of 13 residues. The only DNA kept is the CDR3, 39 bases in frame from the first base. CDR1 and CDR2 were assigned from the germline V gene as SNHLY and FYNNEI. Trimming removed 7 bases from V and 3 bases from J, leaving 11 bases between the germline ends. The data stem from a study of immune heterogeneity within non-small cell lung tumors (dated by TCRdb to the late 2010s). Looking at the study overall: By histology, the tumors were several squamous cell carcinomas, 10 non-squamous carcinomas and 1 tumor not otherwise specified. To look at intratumoral immune heterogeneity, the study ran whole-exome sequencing, RNA-seq and TCR beta repertoire sequencing on several spatially distinct regions taken from every NSCLC tumor. TCR repertoires were analyzed from some 56 tumor loci of about 15 patients, while transcriptome data covered only roughly 45 loci from eleven to twelve patients. Neoantigen binding to each patient's HLA alleles was predicted with netMHCpan-3.0 for mutant peptides of 8 to 11 amino acids.

The TCR beta CDR3 region was amplified with a multiplex PCR system whose first round ran for about 9 cycles using 32 V-gene forward primers and 13 J-gene reverse primers. The first PCR round used a QIAGEN Multiplex PCR Kit, and the primer sequences were filed in Chinese patent CN105087789A. In a second PCR round, Illumina universal primers were added with the Phusion High-Fidelity PCR Kit. TCR libraries were paired-end sequenced at 151 bp read length on the Illumina HiSeq X Ten platform. The authors processed their data as follows. Cutadapt removed reads without multiplex PCR primers, PEAR merged read pairs, and MiXCR with default settings called CDR3 regions. Shannon entropy measured repertoire diversity, while clonality was calculated as one minus the Shannon entropy divided by the ln of the count of productive unique sequences. Clonotypes present at frequencies of at least 0.5% were defined as dominant or high-frequency T-cell clones. TCRdb reprocessing: public reads trimmed at Q25 with fastp, clones called with MiXCR, in-frame beta chains kept. Identical CDR3 proteins give one entry, which carries the most common genes and DNA. The authors' filters were not applied to this entry. The sample table lists just under 2,000 distinct CDR3 sequences, roughly 30% of them with a count of one. The ten largest clones add up to roughly 13% of the sample.

General conclusions and limits of the study: Individual patients mostly had different high-frequency TCR beta clonotypes. Within a given patient, the same dominant CDR3B clonotypes showed up repeatedly across loci, although different tumor locations also carried unique high-frequency clones. Local tumor mutational burden and local T-cell repertoire clonality had a statistically significant but moderate positive correlation (R about 0.3).

For the TCR template, genomic DNA was extracted from bulk tumor tissue, and approximately 600 ng of gDNA was amplified for each sample. During surgery, multiple biopsies were taken from each primary tumor and placed as far apart as possible within the tumor mass. The study cohort was described as untreated and was composed of newly diagnosed NSCLC cases undergoing curative surgery. The samples came from 15 patients with newly diagnosed non-small cell lung cancer who were having surgery intended to be curative. Two independent pathologists examined the resected tumor masses. Only high-quality DNA and RNA samples were carried forward to sequencing.

The source is a woman between 50 and 59 years old with non-small cell lung cancer. The rearranged segments are TRBV2 and TRBJ2-3, with a weak D call of TRBD2 (7 bases match). Sample: lung tumor tissue. The sequence in DNA is TGTGCCAGCATGGGGGGGCGGACAGATACGCAGTATTTT. It translates as CASMGGRTDTQYF.